This T cell receptor beta chain was profiled in a study of OX40 agonist ivuxolimab in advanced cancers. Study in general: In this cohort, patients received ivuxolimab, an agonistic anti-OX40 (CD134) antibody. Partial responses occurred in three patients (one hepatocellular carcinoma, two cutaneous melanoma). Study-level points and caveats: Dosing at 0.1 to 3.0 mg/kg was accompanied by clonal expansion of CD4+ and CD8+ blood T cells by week 6. Low levels of normalized T-cell clonal expansion also appeared in some nonresponders.

Germline V gene sequence: CDR1 MGHRA, CDR2 YSYEKL. With V trimmed by 2 bases and J by 1 base, 5 bases remained unmatched. The CDR3 sequence is 16 residues long. In regard to this clone: The antigen remains unidentified.

This table comes from immunoSEQ multiplex PCR, and its TCRdb copy is limited to in-frame clones, with some not included. The sample shows more than 65,000 clones, 84% of them seen only once. The source material was CD4+ or CD8+ T cells sorted from blood, sampled in a trial of the OX40 agonist ivuxolimab. The chain uses TRBV4-1 and TRBJ2-4; 7 bases are a match to TRBD1. The clonotype originates from an adult with an advanced solid tumor such as melanoma, head and neck, liver or kidney cancer. In DNA form, the CDR3 reads TGCGCCAGCAGCCAAAAACCGGGACAGGCCAAAAACATTCAGTACTTC. Protein sequence: CASSQKPGQAKNIQYF.